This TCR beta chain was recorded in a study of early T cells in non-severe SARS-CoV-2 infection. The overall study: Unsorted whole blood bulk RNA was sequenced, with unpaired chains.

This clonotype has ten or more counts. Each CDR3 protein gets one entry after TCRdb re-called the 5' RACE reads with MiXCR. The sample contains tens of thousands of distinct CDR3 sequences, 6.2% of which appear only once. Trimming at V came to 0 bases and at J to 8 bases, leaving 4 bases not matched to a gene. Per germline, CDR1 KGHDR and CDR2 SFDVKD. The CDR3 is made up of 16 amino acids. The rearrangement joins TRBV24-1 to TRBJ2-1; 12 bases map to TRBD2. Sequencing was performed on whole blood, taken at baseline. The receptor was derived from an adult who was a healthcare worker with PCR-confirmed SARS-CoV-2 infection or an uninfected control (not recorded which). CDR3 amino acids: CATSDLAPSGRDEQFF. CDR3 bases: TGTGCCACCAGTGATTTGGCGCCTAGCGGGAGGGATGAGCAGTTCTTC.